This T cell receptor beta chain was retrieved from a study of cytomegalovirus exposure and HLA in healthy donors (dated by TCRdb to 2015 to 2018). General notes on the study: An earlier analysis of several hundred of the donors reported 276 Gb of sequence data and some 110 million unique TCR beta sequences obtained from about 179 million T cells. An early release covering more than 500 HLA-typed donors comprised approximately 290 gigabases of sequencing data and about 90 million unique TCR sequences. Of the roughly 400 genotyped donors, roughly 80% fell in the genetic ancestry cluster associated with self-reported Caucasian donors. The study aimed to test whether cataloging public T cell receptors could reveal signatures of past pathogen exposure. The T cell repertoires of several hundred subjects were profiled by immunosequencing and related to cytomegalovirus serostatus. Along with the roughly 670-subject first cohort, a separate validation cohort of 120 different subjects was used. To predict cytomegalovirus infection status, the study brought together high-throughput TCR immunosequencing, statistical association of individual TCRs with disease status, and machine learning. A later analysis re-analyzed previously published TCR beta repertoires from 550 to 700 donors and added high-resolution HLA genotyping to study TCR occurrence patterns. In the later analysis, no new phenotypic data were used to find candidate immune exposures; instead, reliance was placed on TCR beta sequences and their occurrence across donors. An earlier analysis of 587 of the donors applied high-throughput TCR beta sequencing to assess whether each TCR beta V gene segment acted as functional or pseudogenic. Donor age, sex, ethnicity and CMV serostatus were compiled alongside the repertoire data. Genome-wide SNP genotypes for about 60% of the roughly 670 donors were used in a later genetic analysis, which treated that subset as a discovery cohort. Every discovery cohort repertoire had been produced on one sequencing platform. Both class I and class II loci were covered by HLA typing, at four-digit resolution. Typing coverage varied by locus: roughly 629-640 donors for A, B, C, DRB1 and DQB1; more than 500 for DQA1; about 570 for DPA1; fewer than 480 for DPB1. Four or five DR-DQ haplotypes were treated as single units for association and clustering because of strong linkage in the cohort. Among about 390 genotyped donors of the cohort, an average of approximately 230,000 unique TCR beta nucleotide sequences were sequenced per donor, around a sixth of them non-productive.

The receptor library was made with the immunoSEQ multiplex PCR assay. A mixture of 60 forward primers for TCR Vbeta segments and 13 reverse primers for TCR Jbeta segments was used in the multiplex PCR. Amplification of the CDR3 region of rearranged TCR beta genes was performed with a multiplex PCR assay on genomic DNA. Amplified TCR beta libraries were sequenced as 87-base-pair reads on the Illumina HiSeq System. Processing in the source paper ran as follows. A later analysis counted 65 million to 90 million unique TCR beta chains across the 550 to 700 repertoires, and 9.5 million to 11 million of these chains were shared by at least two donors. To remove PCR and sequencing errors, raw reads were error-corrected and collapsed into unique sequences using a nearest-neighbor algorithm that merged closely related sequences. V, D and J gene segments were assigned by aligning CDR3 sequences to IMGT reference sequences. For a sequence to be retained, a match of at least six nucleotides was required to both a V gene segment and a J gene segment. A rearrangement was called productive if the CDR3 had no stop codons and remained in frame with V and J, and every other rearrangement was called non-productive. Following IMGT convention, CDR3 was defined as the stretch from the second conserved V-encoded cysteine up to the conserved J-encoded phenylalanine. In an earlier analysis of around 600 of the donors, sequences lacking an unambiguous match to a single V gene segment were excluded. An earlier analysis of under 750 of the donors called V segments functional above 56.7% productive rearrangements and segregating when the between-donor standard deviation exceeded 5%. To diagnose cytomegalovirus status from the catalog of TCR beta chain sequences, a statistical classification framework was built. In a later analysis, TCR nucleotide sequences were compared against IMGT/GENE-DB human TR gene sequences so that V and J genes could be assigned. Using the TCRdist pipeline, a later analysis assigned CDR3 sequences along with most-parsimonious VDJ recombination scenarios. In a later analysis, each TCR beta chain was defined by its CDR3 amino acid sequence together with its V-gene family, and reads without a unique V-gene family were excluded. In a later analysis, several hundred highly shared, low-generation-probability nucleotide sequences were removed to address suspected cross-contamination and a sequencing artifact. In a later analysis, a clonal expansion index was calculated for each public chain from normalized within-repertoire ranks of inferred template counts. A later analysis computed generation probabilities with a VDJ recombination model fitted to out-of-frame rearrangements, and checked the results against IGoR. In a later analysis, hypergeometric tests were used to score TCR-TCR, TCR-HLA and TCR-CMV co-occurrence, with a repertoire-size bias correction applied to TCR pairs. A later analysis estimated false discovery rates by permuting HLA or CMV assignments 20 times. A later analysis grouped co-occurring TCRs with DBSCAN, adding TCRdist sequence similarity when clustering within HLA-allele-positive subsets. Repertoires with fewer than 30,000 or more than 120,000 public chains were left out of co-occurrence clustering, as were a few repertoires with anomalous nucleotide sharing. TCRdb limited this immuneACCESS table to in-frame rearrangements with V and J called. A share of clones is missing; checked studies link under half to unresolved V genes, and the rest is unexplained. V, J and clone size reflect that table, while D and trimming were determined from the DNA. This sample holds approximately 200,000 clones; 79% were observed only once. The biggest ten clones account for approximately 1.5% of the sample.

Worth noting for this clone: This receptor's antigen is unknown. No clone much larger than this one lies a single base away; base qualities are absent.

The cohort was made up of about 670 healthy bone marrow donors. At the time of sampling, all cohort members were nominally healthy, though unrecorded immune exposures were likely present. The donor tested CMV seronegative, placing the donor among the 300 to 450 seronegative members of the cohort. Each donor provided a peripheral blood sample, and peripheral blood mononuclear cells were used for TCR beta sequencing. Genomic DNA was extracted from the blood cell samples with the Qiagen DNeasy Blood Extraction Kit. Broad study findings and their caveats: V-gene and J-gene trimming of TCR beta chains was associated with a missense DCLRE1C variant in a later genetic analysis, and the association was replicated in an independent cohort. An earlier analysis of approximately 600 of the donors showed that most TCR beta V segments appeared in productive rearrangements either about 87% or about 30% of the time, which broadly matched IMGT annotations. Several of the top co-occurrence clusters appeared to be linked to parvovirus B19, influenza, CMV and Epstein-Barr virus, according to a later analysis. A further reported finding was that TCR beta sequences accurately predicted the HLA-A and HLA-B alleles for most subjects in the first cohort. The earlier analysis of 587 of the donors excluded roughly 17 rarely observed V segments, including chromosome 9 orphons, because counts were too low. The study listed approximately 160 TCR beta chains as associated with cytomegalovirus. Sequencing depth was assumed to be roughly uniform across donors in the presence/absence analyses, though that assumption may not hold. Compared with the roughly 710-donor mean, donors in an Asian-associated ancestry cluster had fewer N-insertions in productive TCRs, according to a later genetic analysis. For the cohort, immune exposure information was limited to CMV serostatus. The sequencing pipeline was judged likely to have produced a cluster of highly shared sequence variants as a technical artifact. Because HLA typing was missing for some donors at each locus, association tests included only the typed subset. In a later analysis, most CMV-associated TCR beta chains were found to appear HLA-restricted, with HLA associations seemingly driven largely by CMV exposure. When HLA alleles, especially DR and DQ, strongly co-occurred, TCR associations were difficult to assign to individual alleles. In a later analysis, HLA-associated TCR beta chains were found to be more clonally expanded and to have lower generation probabilities than equally common non-associated chains. In a later analysis, the rate of TCR association differed among HLA loci, with DRB1 alleles having the most associated TCRs and HLA-C alleles having the fewest. While some public TCRs were present in many individuals, most TCR sequences turned up only very rarely across donors. A later analysis associated 16,951 TCR beta sequences with specific HLA alleles at a false discovery rate of 0.05. According to the authors, the approach could potentially be generalized to other disease states and immunological phenotypes. The cohort was sequenced for TCR beta chains only, and without alpha or paired-chain data the features that could be detected were limited. Cytomegalovirus status was reported to be diagnosed by the classifier with high specificity and sensitivity in both the original and validation cohorts. In vitro tests confirmed that a few of the cytomegalovirus-associated TCR beta chains recognize cytomegalovirus antigens. Correlated functional status among segregating V segments might be attributable to linkage disequilibrium, but an unknown experimental factor could not be ruled out.

This receptor was taken from a woman between 18 and 30 years old in good health and CMV-seronegative. The sequenced sample was PBMCs.

The CDR3 reads CASSLRAGLASDTQYF. The sequence in DNA is TGTGCCAGCAGCTTAAGGGCGGGACTAGCTTCGGATACGCAGTATTTT. This receptor chain uses TRBV7-9 and TRBJ2-3; a stretch of 9 junction bases matches TRBD2. CDR1 and CDR2 were assigned from the germline V gene (reference sequence) as SEHNR and FQNEAQ. The CDR3 covers 16 residues, taking in both the cysteine and the phenylalanine. Only the CDR3 region is kept as DNA, spanning 48 bases read in frame from base 1. V loses 2 bases at its end and J loses 6 bases; junction bases beyond the gene matches: 9.